This TCR beta chain comes out of a study of cytomegalovirus exposure and HLA in healthy donors. Findings and caveats of the study: DRB1 had the most TCR associations and HLA-C the fewest, a later analysis found, with rates varying by HLA locus. Some TCR beta chains (about 170 of them) were listed as cytomegalovirus-associated. V- and J-gene trimming of TCR beta was linked (in a later analysis) to a missense DCLRE1C variant. Productive rates of about 87% or about 30% were seen for most TCR beta V segments in an earlier analysis.

It was with 60 Vbeta and 13 Jbeta primers that the PCR ran. Clones were read by immunoSEQ multiplex PCR, and TCRdb kept only the in-frame ones, dropping some. The sample holds around 100,000 clones, about 70% seen once. About this clone: The antigen is undetermined.

This CDR3 spans 13 amino acids. CDR1 MGHDK and CDR2 SYGVNS come from the germline V gene. With V trimmed by 7 bases and J by 5 bases, 8 bases remained unmatched. Specimen: PBMCs. The sequence was obtained from a young woman in good health and CMV-seronegative. The V gene is TRBV25-1, the J gene TRBJ2-7; 7 bases map to TRBD1. The CDR3 spells CASTPGGIHEQYF. CDR3 DNA: TGTGCCAGCACCCCAGGGGGAATCCACGAGCAGTACTTC.